The 9 T cell receptor beta chains below come from one sample, sequenced in a study of neurological immune-mediated disorders. TCRdb redid the calling of the 5' RACE reads with MiXCR, one entry per CDR3 protein. The table lists 50,000 or so distinct CDR3 sequences, 3% to 4% of them singletons. The sequencing sample was made of PBMCs. These receptors came from a woman in her sixties or seventies with multiple sclerosis.

This clonotype was recorded many times. The gene calls are TRBV11-1 and TRBJ1-1; D not resolved. The germline gives CDR1 SGHAT, CDR2 FQDESV (reference sequence). Trimming took 5 bases from V and 1 from J, leaving 20 bases between them. This CDR3 is built from 17 residues. For the CDR3, the DNA is TGTGCCAGCAGCACACAGACGGGCGGGAGCAGGAACACTGAAGCTTTCTTT. Residues: CASSTQTGGSRNTEAFF.

This clonotype was seen repeatedly, ten times or more. The V and J genes are TRBV5-1 and TRBJ2-5; D not certain. CDR1 SGHRS and CDR2 YFSETQ come from the germline V gene. This CDR3 contains 14 residues. Deletions cut 1 base from V and 5 bases from J, with 12 bases between. The CDR3, as DNA: TGCGCCAGCAGCTTGCGCTTTTCCCCGGAGACCCAGTACTTC. The encoded protein is CASSLRFSPETQYF.

This clonotype occurred many times. The chain is built from TRBV6-5 and TRBJ1-2; weak D call: TRBD1 (5 bases). Germline V gene lookup returns CDR1 MNHEY and CDR2 SVGAGI. The CDR3 loop spans 11 amino acids. The ends were cut back, 2 bases at V and 13 bases at J, with 11 bases in the middle. CDR3 coding DNA: TGTGCCAGCAGTTACGGGGGTTATGCCACCTTC. Amino acid sequence: CASSYGGYATF.

There are a few counts of this clonotype. A much larger clone is a single base away; this may be a read error. The CDR3 nucleotides read TGTGCCAGCAGTTTACCCGGGTTAGAGCAGTACTTC. This translates into CASSLPGLEQYF. The rearrangement joins TRBV28 to TRBJ2-7; D ambiguous. CDR1 is MDHEN, CDR2 SYDVKM, per germline. The CDR3 runs to 12 residues. V was shortened by 2 bases and J by 7 bases, with 9 bases between the two germline ends.

The sample holds many counts of this clonotype. The gene calls are TRBV2 and TRBJ2-7; 10 bases map to TRBD1. Trimming at V came to 5 bases and at J to 6 bases, leaving 7 bases not matched to a gene. The germline gives CDR1 SNHLY, CDR2 FYNNEI. This CDR3 region has 14 residues. Here the CDR3 reads CASSWGTGEGEQYF. The CDR3 bases are TGTGCCAGCAGTTGGGGGACAGGGGAAGGCGAGCAGTACTTC.

This clonotype was counted many times. The rearrangement links TRBV5-1 to TRBJ2-3; maybe TRBD2 (5 bases). Trimming removed 0 bases from V and 6 bases from J, with 14 bases in between. Per germline, CDR1 SGHRS and CDR2 YFSETQ. CDR3 size: 15 residues. CDR3 sequence (DNA): TGCGCCAGCAGCTTGGCAGGCCGGACTGGGGATACGCAGTATTTT. The encoded protein is CASSLAGRTGDTQYF.

This clonotype was observed many times. The chain carries TRBV27 and TRBJ1-6; possible D gene TRBD1, 6 bases. The germline V gene encodes CDR1 MNHEY and CDR2 SMNVEV (reference sequence). This CDR3 has 14 amino acids. V lost 6 bases, J lost 5 bases, and 11 bases lay in between. CDR3 sequence (DNA): TGTGCCAGCAGACGGGACATCGATAATTCACCCCTCCACTTT. Translation: CASRRDIDNSPLHF.

This clonotype was counted many times. CDR3 DNA: TGTGCCAGCAGCTTAGATATTGGGAGGGGTGAGCAGTTCTTC. Translating gives CASSLDIGRGEQFF. The rearrangement links TRBV7-2 to TRBJ2-1; 7 bases align to TRBD2. The germline CDR1 and CDR2 sequences are SGHTA and FQGNSA. Germline trimming cut 1 base from V and 9 bases from J; bases unmatched to any gene: 6. The CDR3 sequence is 14 residues long.

This clonotype was observed a few times. The genes are TRBV4-2 and TRBJ2-3; D gene ambiguous. The CDR3 runs to 12 residues. V shed 1 base and J shed 5 bases, with 4 bases lying between them. Germline CDR1 is LGHNA and CDR2 is YNFKEQ. In nucleotides, the CDR3 is TGTGCCAGCAGCCAAGTTGGAGATACGCAGTATTTT. Amino acid sequence: CASSQVGDTQYF.